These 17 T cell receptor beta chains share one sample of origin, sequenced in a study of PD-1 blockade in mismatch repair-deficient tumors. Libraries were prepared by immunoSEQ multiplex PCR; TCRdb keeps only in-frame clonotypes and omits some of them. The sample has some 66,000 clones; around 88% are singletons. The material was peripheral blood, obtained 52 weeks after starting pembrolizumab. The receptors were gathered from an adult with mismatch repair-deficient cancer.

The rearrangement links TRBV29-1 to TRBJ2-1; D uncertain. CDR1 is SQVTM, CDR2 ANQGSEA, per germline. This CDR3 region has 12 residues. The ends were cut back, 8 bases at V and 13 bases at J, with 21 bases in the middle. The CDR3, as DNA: TGCAGCATGTTGGAGCGACCGGACCCTCAGTTCTTC. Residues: CSMLERPDPQFF.

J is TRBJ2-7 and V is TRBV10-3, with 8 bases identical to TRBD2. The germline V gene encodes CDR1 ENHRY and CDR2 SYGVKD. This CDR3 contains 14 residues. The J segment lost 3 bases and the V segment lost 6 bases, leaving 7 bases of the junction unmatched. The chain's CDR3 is CAIRKAGEGYEQYF. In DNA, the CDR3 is TGTGCCATCAGGAAAGCGGGAGAGGGCTACGAGCAGTACTTC.

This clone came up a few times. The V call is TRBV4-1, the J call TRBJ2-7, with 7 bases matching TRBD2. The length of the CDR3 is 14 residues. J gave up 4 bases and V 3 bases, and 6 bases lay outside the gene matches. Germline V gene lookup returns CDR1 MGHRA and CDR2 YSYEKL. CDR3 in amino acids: CASSHSGEGYEQYF. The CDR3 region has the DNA TGCGCCAGCAGCCATTCGGGGGAGGGGTACGAGCAGTACTTC.

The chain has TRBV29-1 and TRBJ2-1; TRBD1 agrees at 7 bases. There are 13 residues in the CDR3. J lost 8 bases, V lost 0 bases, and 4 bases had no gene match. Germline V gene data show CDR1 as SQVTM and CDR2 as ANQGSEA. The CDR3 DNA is TGCAGCGTTGAAGAAGACAGGGCCGATGAGCAGTTCTTC. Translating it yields CSVEEDRADEQFF.

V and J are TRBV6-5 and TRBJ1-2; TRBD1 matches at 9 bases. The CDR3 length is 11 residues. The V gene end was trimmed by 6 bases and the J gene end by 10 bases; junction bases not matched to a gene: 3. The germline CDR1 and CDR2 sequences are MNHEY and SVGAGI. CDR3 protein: CASRRTGVYTF. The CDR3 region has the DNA TGTGCCAGCAGAAGGACAGGGGTCTACACCTTC.

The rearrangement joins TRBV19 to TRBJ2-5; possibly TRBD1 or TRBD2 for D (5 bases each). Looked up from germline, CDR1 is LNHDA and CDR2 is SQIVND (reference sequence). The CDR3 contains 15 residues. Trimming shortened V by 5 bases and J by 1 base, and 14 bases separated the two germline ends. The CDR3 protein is CASSVRGPGQETQYF. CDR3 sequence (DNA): TGTGCCAGTAGTGTTAGGGGACCCGGCCAAGAGACCCAGTACTTC.

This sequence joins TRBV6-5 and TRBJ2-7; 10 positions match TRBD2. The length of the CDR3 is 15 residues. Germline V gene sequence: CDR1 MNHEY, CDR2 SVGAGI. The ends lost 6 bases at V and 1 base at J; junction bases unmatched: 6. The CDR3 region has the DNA TGTGCCAGCAGCCTCAGCGGGAGGGCTTCCTACGAGCAGTACTTC. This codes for CASSLSGRASYEQYF.

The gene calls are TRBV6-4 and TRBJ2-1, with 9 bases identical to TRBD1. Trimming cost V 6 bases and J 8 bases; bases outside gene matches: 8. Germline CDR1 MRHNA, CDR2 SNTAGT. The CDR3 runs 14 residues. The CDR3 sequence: CASSLRTGEDEQFF. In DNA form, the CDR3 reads TGTGCCAGCAGCCTTAGGACAGGGGAGGATGAGCAGTTCTTC.

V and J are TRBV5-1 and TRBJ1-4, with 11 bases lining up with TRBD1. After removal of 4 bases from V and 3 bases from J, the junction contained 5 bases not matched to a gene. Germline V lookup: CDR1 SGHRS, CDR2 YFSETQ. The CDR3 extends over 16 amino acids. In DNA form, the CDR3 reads TGCGCCAGCAGCGGGGGACAGGGGGGACCTAATGAAAAACTGTTTTTT. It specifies CASSGGQGGPNEKLFF.

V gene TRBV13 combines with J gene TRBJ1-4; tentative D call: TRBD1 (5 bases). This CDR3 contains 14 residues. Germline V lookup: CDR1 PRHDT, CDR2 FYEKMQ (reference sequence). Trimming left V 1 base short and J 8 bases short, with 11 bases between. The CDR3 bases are TGTGCCAGCAGCTTAGCAGGGTTTGGGGAAAAACTGTTTTTT. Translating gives CASSLAGFGEKLFF.

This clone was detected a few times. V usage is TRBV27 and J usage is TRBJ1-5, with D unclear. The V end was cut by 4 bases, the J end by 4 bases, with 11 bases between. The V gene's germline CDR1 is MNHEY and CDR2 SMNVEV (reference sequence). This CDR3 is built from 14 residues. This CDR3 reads CASSSLVGNQPQHF. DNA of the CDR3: TGTGCCAGCAGTTCCCTGGTGGGAAATCAGCCCCAGCATTTT.

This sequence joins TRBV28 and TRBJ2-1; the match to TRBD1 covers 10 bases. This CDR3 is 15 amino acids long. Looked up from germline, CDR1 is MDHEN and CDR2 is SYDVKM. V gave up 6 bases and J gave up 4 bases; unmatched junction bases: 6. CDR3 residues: CASSPPGQGYNEQFF. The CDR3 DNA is TGTGCCAGCAGCCCCCCGGGACAGGGGTACAATGAGCAGTTCTTC.

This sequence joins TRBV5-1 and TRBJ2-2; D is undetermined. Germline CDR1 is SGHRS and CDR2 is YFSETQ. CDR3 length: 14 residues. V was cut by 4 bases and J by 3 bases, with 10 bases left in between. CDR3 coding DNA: TGCGCCAGCAGCCGACCGAAACACACCGGGGAGCTGTTTTTT. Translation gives CASSRPKHTGELFF.

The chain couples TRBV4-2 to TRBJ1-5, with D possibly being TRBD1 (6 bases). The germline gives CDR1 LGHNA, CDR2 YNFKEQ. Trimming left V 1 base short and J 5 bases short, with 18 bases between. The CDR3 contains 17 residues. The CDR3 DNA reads TGTGCCAGCAGCCAAGCGAAGTGGGGGCTTGAAGATCAGCCCCAGCATTTT. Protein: CASSQAKWGLEDQPQHF.

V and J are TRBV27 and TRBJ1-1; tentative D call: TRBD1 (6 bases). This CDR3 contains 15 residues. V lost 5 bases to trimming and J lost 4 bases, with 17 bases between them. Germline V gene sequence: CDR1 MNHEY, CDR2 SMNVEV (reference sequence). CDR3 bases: TGTGCCAGCAGTGCCCAAATATTAGGGGGCACTGAAGCTTTCTTT. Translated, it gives CASSAQILGGTEAFF.

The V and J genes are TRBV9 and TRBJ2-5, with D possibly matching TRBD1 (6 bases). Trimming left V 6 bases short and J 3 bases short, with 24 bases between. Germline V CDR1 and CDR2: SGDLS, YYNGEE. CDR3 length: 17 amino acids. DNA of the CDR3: TGTGCCAGCACCCCCACATTCCGGGACACGGAAGAAGAGACCCAGTACTTC. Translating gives CASTPTFRDTEEETQYF.

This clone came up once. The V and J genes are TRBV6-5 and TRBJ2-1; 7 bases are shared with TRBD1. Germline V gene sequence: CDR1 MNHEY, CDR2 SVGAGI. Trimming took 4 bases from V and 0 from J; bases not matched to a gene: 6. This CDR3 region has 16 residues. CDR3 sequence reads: CASSSQDRSSYNEQFF. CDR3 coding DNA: TGTGCCAGCAGTTCCCAGGACAGGAGCTCCTACAATGAGCAGTTCTTC.